This is a list of T cell receptor beta chains from one sample in a study of T cells in Graves' hyperthyroidism and ophthalmopathy. TCRdb re-called the multiplex PCR reads through MiXCR, storing one row per CDR3 protein. The table records over 650,000 distinct CDR3 sequences, about 45% of them present only once. The specimen sequenced was peripheral blood or thyroid tissue (not recorded which). The source of these receptors is an adult man with Graves' disease, either hyperthyroidism or ophthalmopathy (not recorded which). CDR3s include the opening cysteine and the closing phenylalanine or tryptophan.

j_gene: TRBJ1-1; v_gene: TRBV29-1; CDR3aa: CSVADRAPNTEAFF
j_gene: TRBJ2-5; v_gene: TRBV7-6; CDR3aa: CASSDYGTGQETQYF
j_gene: TRBJ2-2; v_gene: TRBV7-9; CDR3aa: CASSPGRRTGELFF
j_gene: TRBJ2-2; v_gene: TRBV5-1; CDR3aa: CASSMQGGGELFF
j_gene: TRBJ2-5; v_gene: TRBV20-1; CDR3aa: CSARLSGTGGRETQYF
j_gene: TRBJ2-2; v_gene: TRBV2; CDR3aa: CASSAPDVANTGELFF
j_gene: TRBJ1-5; v_gene: TRBV7-8; CDR3aa: CASSPWDRVSNQPQHF
j_gene: TRBJ1-3; v_gene: TRBV29-1; CDR3aa: CSVPGGGNTIYF
j_gene: TRBJ1-2; v_gene: TRBV14; CDR3aa: CASSQGSQGGYGYTF
j_gene: TRBJ2-7; v_gene: TRBV7-9; CDR3aa: CASSLGEADGYEQYF
j_gene: TRBJ1-2; v_gene: TRBV24-1; CDR3aa: CATSEGRGYTF
j_gene: TRBJ1-4; v_gene: TRBV20-1; CDR3aa: CSASSAGREEKLFF
j_gene: TRBJ2-7; v_gene: TRBV7-9; CDR3aa: CASSQELAKYF
j_gene: TRBJ1-4; v_gene: TRBV29-1; CDR3aa: CSVDLVQGSGKLFF
j_gene: TRBJ1-1; v_gene: TRBV2; CDR3aa: CASIWGPDTEAFF
j_gene: TRBJ1-2; v_gene: TRBV10-3; CDR3aa: CAISETQNSYGYTF
j_gene: TRBJ1-2; v_gene: TRBV11-2; CDR3aa: CASSPVRSNYGYTF
j_gene: TRBJ1-1; v_gene: TRBV7-9; CDR3aa: CASSYTGGTEAFF
j_gene: TRBJ2-7; v_gene: TRBV7-8; CDR3aa: CASSPRPPGQGGRYEQYF
j_gene: TRBJ1-5; v_gene: TRBV19; CDR3aa: CASSIAGYNQPQHF
j_gene: TRBJ2-7; v_gene: TRBV7-9; CDR3aa: CASSSPRGSGSSYEQYF
j_gene: TRBJ1-2; v_gene: TRBV25-1; CDR3aa: CASSEGRGKYTF
j_gene: TRBJ1-1; v_gene: TRBV13; CDR3aa: CASSLWGDREDTEAFF
j_gene: TRBJ2-7; v_gene: TRBV7-2; CDR3aa: CASSARKGQAYEQYF
j_gene: TRBJ2-2; v_gene: TRBV20-1; CDR3aa: CSYSGTVTGELFF
j_gene: TRBJ1-2; v_gene: TRBV10-3; CDR3aa: CAIGQGARGYTF
j_gene: TRBJ1-4; v_gene: TRBV19; CDR3aa: CASSPRDRSATNEKLFF
j_gene: TRBJ1-4; v_gene: TRBV20-1; CDR3aa: CSAVGQNEKLFF
j_gene: TRBJ1-2; v_gene: TRBV20-1; CDR3aa: CSAYGQLSYGYTF
j_gene: TRBJ2-7; v_gene: TRBV10-1; CDR3aa: CASSESTAASSYEQYF
j_gene: TRBJ1-6; v_gene: TRBV12-3/TRBV12-4; CDR3aa: CASSTLSGSPLHF
j_gene: TRBJ1-2; v_gene: TRBV15; CDR3aa: CATSGRQGSIGGYTF
j_gene: TRBJ2-7; v_gene: TRBV19; CDR3aa: CASSISSGDSYEQYF
j_gene: TRBJ2-2; v_gene: TRBV9; CDR3aa: CASSVVARGTGELFF
j_gene: TRBJ2-2; v_gene: TRBV19; CDR3aa: CASNGLAGGGELFF
j_gene: TRBJ2-2; v_gene: TRBV10-3; CDR3aa: CAISRWVAGELFF
j_gene: TRBJ1-5; v_gene: TRBV6-1; CDR3aa: CASKKPSNQPQHF
j_gene: TRBJ1-3; v_gene: TRBV10-3; CDR3aa: CATGQGQGGNTIYF
j_gene: TRBJ1-2; v_gene: TRBV20-1; CDR3aa: CSASPGQGQYGYTF
j_gene: TRBJ1-6; v_gene: TRBV2; CDR3aa: CASRGQDRPPLHF
j_gene: TRBJ1-2; v_gene: TRBV29-1; CDR3aa: CSVEGDRRYGYTF
j_gene: TRBJ1-5; v_gene: TRBV24-1; CDR3aa: CATSDTGAGHSNQPQHF
j_gene: TRBJ1-4; v_gene: TRBV9; CDR3aa: CASSLDRPGTAGEKLFF
j_gene: TRBJ2-7; v_gene: TRBV15; CDR3aa: CATSRVPGEQYF
j_gene: TRBJ1-4; v_gene: TRBV24-1; CDR3aa: CATSGLTGGNEKLFF
j_gene: TRBJ2-7; v_gene: TRBV14; CDR3aa: CASSHAGRYYEQYF